One sample yielded the 8 T cell receptor beta chains listed below, sequenced in a study of cytotoxic CD8 clonotypes in ibrutinib-treated CLL. This table comes from immunoSEQ multiplex PCR, and its TCRdb copy is limited to in-frame clones, with some not included. Found here are some 130,000 clones, approximately 85% of them singletons; the top ten hold roughly 2%. The material was PBMCs, obtained after 24 months of ibrutinib treatment. Receptor source: a human donor with chronic lymphocytic leukemia.

The chain couples TRBV27 to TRBJ1-5; D remains ambiguous. Between the trimmed V and J ends, which lost 11 bases and 5 bases, there was a span of 10 bases. Germline values: CDR1 MNHEY, CDR2 SMNVEV (reference sequence). The length of the CDR3 is 11 residues. For the CDR3, the DNA is TGTGCCCGGATAGGTTATCAGCCCCAGCATTTT. Translation gives CARIGYQPQHF.

This chain uses TRBV28 with TRBJ1-2; D is perhaps TRBD1 (6 bases). The germline V gene has CDR1 MDHEN and CDR2 SYDVKM. This CDR3 region has 18 residues. Between the trimmed V and J ends, which lost 1 base and 2 bases, there was a span of 20 bases. This chain's CDR3 is CASSLSSSTTDRNYGYTF. The CDR3, as DNA: TGTGCCAGCAGTTTATCATCGTCAACGACGGACAGAAACTATGGCTACACCTTC.

The chain links TRBV6-6 to TRBJ2-5; no clear D. Trimming removed 6 bases from V and 4 bases from J, with 9 bases in between. The germline V gene has CDR1 MNHNY and CDR2 SVGAGI (reference sequence). The CDR3 has 12 amino acids. CDR3 sequence reads: CASSYGAETQYF. DNA of the CDR3: TGTGCCAGCAGCTACGGTGCAGAGACCCAGTACTTC.

The rearrangement links TRBV9 to TRBJ2-3; 9 positions agree with TRBD2. Germline CDR1 and CDR2: SGDLS and YYNGEE. CDR3 length equals 14 residues. V lost 7 bases and J lost 4; bases outside the gene matches: 7. CDR3 residues: CASSSGLAPDTQYF. CDR3 nucleotides: TGTGCCAGCTCCTCGGGACTAGCTCCAGATACGCAGTATTTT.

The DNA for the CDR3 is TGCAGCGTGATGCCCCATATGGGGGGGGGCACTGAAGCTTTCTTT. Its translation: CSVMPHMGGGTEAFF. The gene calls are TRBV29-1 and TRBJ1-1, with TRBD1 as a possible D gene (5 bases). CDR1 and CDR2 from the germline V gene are SQVTM and ANQGSEA. V lost 6 bases and J lost 4, with 21 bases in between. There are 15 residues in the CDR3.

This clone was found a few times. The chain couples TRBV5-1 to TRBJ2-2, with D maybe TRBD2 (5 bases). Germline CDR1 and CDR2: SGHRS and YFSETQ. V was cut by 1 base and J by 7 bases, with 11 bases left in between. CDR3 length equals 14 residues. CDR3 region: CASSLNGNDGELFF. The CDR3, as DNA: TGCGCCAGCAGCTTGAACGGGAATGACGGGGAGCTGTTTTTT.

This chain links TRBV19 with TRBJ2-7; 9 bases align to TRBD1. The trim removed 1 base at V and 5 bases at J, leaving 3 bases unmatched. Germline CDR1 is LNHDA and CDR2 is SQIVND (reference sequence). There are 14 residues in the CDR3. CDR3 DNA sequence: TGTGCCAGTAGTATAGTGACAGGGGGAGACGAGCAGTACTTC. Its protein product is CASSIVTGGDEQYF.

This clone was seen only once. The chain has TRBV29-1 and TRBJ2-5; possibly TRBD1 for D (7 bases). Germline CDR1 and CDR2: SQVTM and ANQGSEA. The CDR3 runs to 15 residues. V was cut by 8 bases and J by 5 bases, with 24 bases left in between. The CDR3 is CSIQEGAYLGETQYF. The CDR3 DNA is TGCAGCATACAGGAGGGGGCTTACCTCGGGGAGACCCAGTACTTC. The entire variable domain, with the rest obtained from reference TRBV29-1 and TRBJ2-5, is as follows: SAVISQKPSRDICQRGTSLTIQCQVDSQVTMMFWYRQQPGQSLTLIATANQGSEATYESGFVIDKFPISRPNLTFSTLTVSNMSPEDSSIYLCSIQEGAYLGETQYFGPGTRLLVL.